The rows below give T cell receptor beta chains drawn from one sample of a study of persistence of HIV-infected CD4 T cells. Using immunoSEQ multiplex PCR, the repertoire was profiled, and TCRdb retains in-frame clones only, with some absent. The sample includes about 64,000 clones, over 60% of them seen just once. Antigens of these TCRs are unknown. Sequenced here: CD4+ T cells sorted from PBMCs after approximately 19-hour stimulation, sampled from a patient who received antiretroviral therapy. The origin of the receptors is an adult man with HIV who was CMV-seropositive. CDR3s include the opening cysteine and the closing phenylalanine or tryptophan. D genes are given only for firm matches. Expanded clones get a size class; other rows say once, few or many, or leave the size out.

j_call,v_call,clone_size,d_call,cdr3_nt,cdr3_aa
TRBJ2-1,TRBV27,NA,TRBD1,TGTGCCAGCAGAACAGGGGAGAGTTTCTACAATGAGCAGTTCTTC,CASRTGESFYNEQFF
TRBJ1-6,TRBV24-1,NA,NA,TGTGCCACCAGTGGCGGTGGGAGTAATAATTCACCCCTCCACTTT,CATSGGGSNNSPLHF
TRBJ1-2,TRBV18,NA,TRBD1,TGTGCCAGCTCCCCCACCCAGACAGGGATCACAAATGGCTACACCTTC,CASSPTQTGITNGYTF
TRBJ2-5,TRBV27,NA,TRBD1,TGTGCCAGCAGTTTATTAGCCCTCGGGACAGGGGAAGAGACCCAGTACTTC,CASSLLALGTGEETQYF
TRBJ2-2,TRBV19,few,NA,TGTGCCAGTAGTATTCAGGGAAATAGGGCCGGGGAGCTGTTTTTT,CASSIQGNRAGELFF
TRBJ1-1,TRBV5-1,once,NA,TGCGCCAGCAGCCGGGGGAACACTGAAGCTTTCTTT,CASSRGNTEAFF
TRBJ2-7,TRBV5-1,once,NA,TGCGCCAGCAGCTTGAACAGGCTCTACGAGCAGTACTTC,CASSLNRLYEQYF
TRBJ1-1,TRBV6-5,few,NA,TGTGCCAGCAGTTACTCGAGGGAGGGGTTAACTGAAGCTTTCTTT,CASSYSREGLTEAFF
TRBJ1-1,TRBV19,NA,TRBD1,TGTGCCAGTAGTATTCGGCCAGGGGGCCGAGGGACTGAAGCTTTCTTT,CASSIRPGGRGTEAFF
TRBJ2-2,TRBV6-6,NA,TRBD2,TGTGCCAGCAGTCTAGCGGGCGGCACCGGGGAGCTGTTTTTT,CASSLAGGTGELFF
TRBJ1-2,TRBV28,NA,TRBD1,TGTGCCAGCAGTCTCCCGGGACAGGGCCTCTATGGCTACACCTTC,CASSLPGQGLYGYTF
TRBJ2-2,TRBV4-2,NA,NA,TGTGCCAGCAGCCTACAGGGATTCACCGGGGAGCTGTTTTTT,CASSLQGFTGELFF
TRBJ1-5,TRBV3-1/TRBV3-2,few,NA,TGTGCCAGCAGCCCCTCCGGGGGTTGGAATCAGCCCCAGCATTTT,CASSPSGGWNQPQHF
TRBJ1-1,TRBV19,NA,NA,TGTGCCAGTAGTATCGGGTGGATGAACACTGAAGCTTTCTTT,CASSIGWMNTEAFF
TRBJ2-3,TRBV9,NA,NA,TGTGCCAGCAGCGTAGGCGGGTTCGGCACAGATACGCAGTATTTT,CASSVGGFGTDTQYF
TRBJ1-2,TRBV18,NA,NA,TGTGCCAGCTCACCAGGCAGGGAAACGGGCGGCTACACCTTC,CASSPGRETGGYTF
TRBJ2-2,TRBV5-1,NA,TRBD1,TGCGCCAGCACCCAAAAGTTATCGGGACAGGGCAACACCGGGGAGCTGTTTTTT,CASTQKLSGQGNTGELFF
TRBJ2-3,TRBV9,once,TRBD2,TGTGCCAGCAGCCGCGGGACTAGCGGGGTGAGCACAGATACGCAGTATTTT,CASSRGTSGVSTDTQYF
TRBJ1-6,TRBV7-3,NA,NA,TGTGCCAGCAGCCTCCGCGGGGTTAATTCACCCCTCCACTTT,CASSLRGVNSPLHF